This T cell receptor beta chain came from a study of CD8+ T cells in alopecia areata. In the study overall: Treated patients took oral tofacitinib at 5 to 10 mg twice daily. People stayed on tofacitinib for 6 to 18 months, then stopped the drug for 6 months. Study results and caveats: Lesional scalp exceeded normal scalp in clonality, especially in alopecia totalis/universalis.

Isolation of CD4+ and CD8+ T cells from PBMCs was achieved by sorting. The ends were cut back, 0 bases at V and 2 bases at J, with 12 bases in the middle. CDR1 is KGHSH and CDR2 is LQKENI in the germline V gene. The CDR3 spans 16 residues. For this clone: Its antigen is not known.

In each case, RNA was isolated and then reverse transcribed into cDNA as the sequencing template. Here immunoSEQ multiplex PCR was the method, and the copy in TCRdb shows in-frame clones only, minus some. The sample carries around 98,000 clones, around 44% recorded once. The chain links TRBV18 to TRBJ2-3; D perhaps matches TRBD1 (5 bases). Sequencing used CD4+ T cells sorted from blood. The receptor was isolated from a human donor with alopecia areata. The CDR3, as DNA: TGTGCCAGCTCACCACCATCCGACAGCCCCACAGATACGCAGTATTTT. Its protein product is CASSPPSDSPTDTQYF.